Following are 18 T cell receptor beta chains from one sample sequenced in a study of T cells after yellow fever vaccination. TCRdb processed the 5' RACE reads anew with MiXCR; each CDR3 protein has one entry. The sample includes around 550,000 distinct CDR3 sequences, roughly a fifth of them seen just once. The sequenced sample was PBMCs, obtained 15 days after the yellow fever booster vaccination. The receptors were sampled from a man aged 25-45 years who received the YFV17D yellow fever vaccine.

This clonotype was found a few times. The CDR3 region has the DNA TGTGCCAGCAGAACTGGGTGGCGGGACTATGGCTACACCTTC. Protein sequence: CASRTGWRDYGYTF. This chain uses TRBV28 with TRBJ1-2; D is ambiguous. CDR1 and CDR2 from the germline V gene are MDHEN and SYDVKM. There are 14 residues in the CDR3. V was pared by 6 bases and J by 3 bases, with 14 bases between.

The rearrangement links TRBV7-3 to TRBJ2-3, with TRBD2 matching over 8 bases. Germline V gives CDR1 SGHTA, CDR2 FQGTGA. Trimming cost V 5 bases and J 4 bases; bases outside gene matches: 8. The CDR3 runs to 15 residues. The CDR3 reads CASSPLGAGADTQYF. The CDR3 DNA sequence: TGTGCCAGCAGCCCTCTCGGAGCGGGAGCAGATACGCAGTATTTT. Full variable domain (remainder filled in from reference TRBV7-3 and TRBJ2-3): GAGVSQTPSNKVTEKGKYVELRCDPISGHTALYWYRQSLGQGPEFLIYFQGTGAADDSGLPNDRFFAVRPEGSVSTLKIQRTERGDSAVYLCASSPLGAGADTQYFGPGTRLTVL.

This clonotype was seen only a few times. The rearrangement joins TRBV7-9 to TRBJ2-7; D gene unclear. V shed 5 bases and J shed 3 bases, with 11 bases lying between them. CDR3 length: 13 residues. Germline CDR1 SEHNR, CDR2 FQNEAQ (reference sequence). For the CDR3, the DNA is TGTGCCAGCAGCCCCAAAGATGGCTACGAGCAGTACTTC. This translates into CASSPKDGYEQYF.

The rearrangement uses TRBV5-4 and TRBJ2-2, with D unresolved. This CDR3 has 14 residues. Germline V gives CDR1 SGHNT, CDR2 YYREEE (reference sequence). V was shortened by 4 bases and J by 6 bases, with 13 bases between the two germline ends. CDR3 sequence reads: CASSPKGVAGELFF. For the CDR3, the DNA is TGTGCCAGCAGCCCGAAGGGTGTTGCCGGGGAGCTGTTTTTT.

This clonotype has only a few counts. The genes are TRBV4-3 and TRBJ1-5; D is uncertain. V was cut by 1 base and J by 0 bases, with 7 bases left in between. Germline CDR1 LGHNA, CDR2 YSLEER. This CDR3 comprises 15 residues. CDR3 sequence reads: CASSQVLGSNQPQHF. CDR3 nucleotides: TGCGCCAGCAGCCAAGTTTTGGGTAGCAATCAGCCCCAGCATTTT.

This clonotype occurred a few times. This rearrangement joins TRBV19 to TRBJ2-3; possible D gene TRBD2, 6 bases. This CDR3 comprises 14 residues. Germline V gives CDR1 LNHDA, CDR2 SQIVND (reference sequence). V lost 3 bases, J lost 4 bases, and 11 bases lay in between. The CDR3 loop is CASSISGGADTQYF. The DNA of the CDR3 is TGTGCCAGTAGTATTTCCGGGGGTGCAGATACGCAGTATTTT.

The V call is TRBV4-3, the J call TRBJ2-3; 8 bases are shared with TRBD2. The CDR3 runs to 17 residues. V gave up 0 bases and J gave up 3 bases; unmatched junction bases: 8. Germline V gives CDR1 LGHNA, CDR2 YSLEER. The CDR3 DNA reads TGCGCCAGCAGCCAAGATCGCTACGGGAGGGTGACAGATACGCAGTATTTT. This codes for CASSQDRYGRVTDTQYF.

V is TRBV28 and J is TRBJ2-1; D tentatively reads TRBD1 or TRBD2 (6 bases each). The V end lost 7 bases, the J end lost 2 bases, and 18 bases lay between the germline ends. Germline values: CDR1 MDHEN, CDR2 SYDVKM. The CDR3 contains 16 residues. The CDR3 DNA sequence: TGTGCCAGCACCCTGGGAGGAGGGGGGACCTACAATGAGCAGTTCTTC. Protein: CASTLGGGGTYNEQFF.

DNA of the CDR3: TGTGCCAGTAGCGAGTTATCACGGGACATTCAGTACTTC. It encodes CASSELSRDIQYF. V gene TRBV19 combines with J gene TRBJ2-4; D gene unclear. CDR1 and CDR2 from the germline V gene are LNHDA and SQIVND (reference sequence). V was cut by 6 bases and J by 8 bases, with 14 bases left in between. The CDR3 is made up of 13 amino acids.

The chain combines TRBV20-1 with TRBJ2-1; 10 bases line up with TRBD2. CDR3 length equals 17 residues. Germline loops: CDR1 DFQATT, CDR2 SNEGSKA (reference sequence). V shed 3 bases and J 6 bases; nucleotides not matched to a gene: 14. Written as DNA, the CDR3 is TGCAGTGCTAGGCTTCCCCCGGGACTAGCGAGAACCAATGAGCAGTTCTTC. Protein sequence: CSARLPPGLARTNEQFF.

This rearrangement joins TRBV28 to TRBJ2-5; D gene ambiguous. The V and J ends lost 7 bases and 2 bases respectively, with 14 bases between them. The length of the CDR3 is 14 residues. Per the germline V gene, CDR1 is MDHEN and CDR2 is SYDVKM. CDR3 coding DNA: TGTGCCAGCATCTCGCCCCGCCGGCAAGAGACCCAGTACTTC. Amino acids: CASISPRRQETQYF.

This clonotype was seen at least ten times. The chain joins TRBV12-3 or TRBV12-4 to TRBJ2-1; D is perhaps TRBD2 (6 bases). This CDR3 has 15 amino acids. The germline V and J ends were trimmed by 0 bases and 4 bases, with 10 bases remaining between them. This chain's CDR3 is CASSLAAGPYNEQFF. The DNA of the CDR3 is TGTGCCAGCAGTTTAGCCGCGGGGCCATACAATGAGCAGTTCTTC.

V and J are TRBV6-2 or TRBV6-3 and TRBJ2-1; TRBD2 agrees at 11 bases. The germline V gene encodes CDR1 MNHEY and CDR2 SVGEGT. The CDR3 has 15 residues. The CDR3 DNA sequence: TGTACCACAACACTAGCGGGAGAAGCCTACAATGAGCAGTTCTTC. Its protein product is CTTTLAGEAYNEQFF.

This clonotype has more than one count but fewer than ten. As DNA, the CDR3 is TGTGCCAGCGGTAGAAGGAAGGGTTTACGCGTACATCCGTTCTTC. Its protein product is CASGRRKGLRVHPFF. The chain carries TRBV2 and TRBJ2-1; D ambiguous. The ends were cut back, 8 bases at V and 15 bases at J, with 29 bases in the middle. Per germline, CDR1 SNHLY and CDR2 FYNNEI. The CDR3 covers 15 residues.

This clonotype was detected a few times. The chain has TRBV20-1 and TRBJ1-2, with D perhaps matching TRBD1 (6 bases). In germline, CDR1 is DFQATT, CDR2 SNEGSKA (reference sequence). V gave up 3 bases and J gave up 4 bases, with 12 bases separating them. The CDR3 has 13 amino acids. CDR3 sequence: CSASAGAAYGYTF. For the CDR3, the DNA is TGCAGTGCTAGTGCAGGGGCGGCCTATGGCTACACCTTC.

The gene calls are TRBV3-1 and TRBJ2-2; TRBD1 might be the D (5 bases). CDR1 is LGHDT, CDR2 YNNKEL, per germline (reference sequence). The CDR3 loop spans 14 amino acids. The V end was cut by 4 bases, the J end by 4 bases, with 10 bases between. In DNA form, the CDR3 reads TGTGCCAGCAGCCGGACACAACCCACCGGGGAGCTGTTTTTT. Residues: CASSRTQPTGELFF.

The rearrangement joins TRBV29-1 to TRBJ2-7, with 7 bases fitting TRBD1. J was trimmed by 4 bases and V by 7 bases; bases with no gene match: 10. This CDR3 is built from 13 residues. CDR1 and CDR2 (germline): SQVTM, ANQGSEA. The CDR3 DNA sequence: TGCAGCGGTGGAAACAGGGGATCATACGAGCAGTACTTC. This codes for CSGGNRGSYEQYF.

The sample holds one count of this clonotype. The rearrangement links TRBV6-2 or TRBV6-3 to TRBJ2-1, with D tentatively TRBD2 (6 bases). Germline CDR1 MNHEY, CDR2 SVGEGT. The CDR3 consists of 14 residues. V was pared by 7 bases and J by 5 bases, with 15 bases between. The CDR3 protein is CASNLGGGHNEQFF. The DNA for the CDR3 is TGTGCCAGCAACCTGGGTGGAGGGCACAATGAGCAGTTCTTC.